This TCR beta chain was captured in a study of PD-1 blockade in classical Hodgkin lymphoma. The CDR3 covers 13 residues. The ends lost 6 bases at V and 2 bases at J; junction bases unmatched: 4. From germline, CDR1 is KGHSH and CDR2 LQKENI. After autologous stem cell transplantation all patients relapsed, and prior brentuximab vedotin exposure differed between cohorts. TCRdb's table, derived via immunoSEQ multiplex PCR, lists solely in-frame clones and lacks some. This table holds some 40,000 clones, 69% found once. The chain uses TRBV18 and TRBJ2-7, with 7 bases identical to TRBD1. This TCR was sampled from a human donor with classical Hodgkin lymphoma. The material sequenced was peripheral blood mononuclear cells (PBMCs), taken before the second cycle of nivolumab. DNA for the CDR3: TGTGCCAGCTCGGTGGACAGGCCCTACGAGCAGTACTTC. It yields the protein CASSVDRPYEQYF.